The present TCR beta chain was sequenced within a study of blood T cell repertoires in COVID-19 (dated by TCRdb to about 2020). Study-wide context: Samples from collaborators originated in the United States, Italy and Spain and spanned both the acute and convalescent phases of COVID-19. The prospective study material was composed of cDNA or gDNA derived from T cells, B-cell-depleted T cells, or PBMCs. Subjects who had been exposed to COVID-19, were actively infected with it, or had recovered from it provided the deeply sampled blood TCRbeta repertoires that made up the dataset. The repertoires were made available in a free public database intended to serve as a resource for research on the immune response to SARS-CoV-2. Samples came from the ongoing ImmuneRACE study (first 160 participants) plus 1,254 subjects from 6 global collaborators. Nearly every sample came with metadata listing a de-identified subject ID, COVID-19 status, age in years and sex. Where available, HLA class I and class II types were taken from metadata supplied by the sample provider and were not determined by assay-based typing. Study-wide findings and limitations: Clinical and demographic metadata were provided uncurated, with the amount varying by source and participant.

TCRbeta CDR3 regions were amplified from genomic DNA using the immunoSEQ Assay, a bias-controlled multiplex PCR. As for the authors' bioinformatics: The number of nucleated cells in each sample was estimated by amplification of reference gene primers within the assay. To quantify the absolute abundance of each unique TCRbeta CDR3 rearrangement, sequence reads were collapsed and filtered. For each sample, productive Simpson clonality was calculated as the square root of Simpson's diversity index over productive rearrangements. TCRdb retrieved this table from immuneACCESS and kept in-frame rearrangements only. Not all clones are present; in checked studies, unresolved V genes account for under half, and no reason is known for the remainder. That table furnishes V, J and clone size, whereas the DNA furnished D and trimming. This sample lists around 160,000 clones; 65% to 85% were detected once. Clones ranked in the top ten supply 13% of the sample.

In the prospective study, participants were 18 to 89 years old, resided in 24 geographic areas of the United States, and were enrolled through a virtual design. In the prospective study, participants were assigned to cohorts based on the clinical history participants reported in a screening survey and a study questionnaire. ImmuneRACE Cohort 3 recovered participants were defined by two consecutive negative NP/OP PCR tests, healthcare professional clearance, or symptom resolution. Each participant in the prospective study had whole blood, serum and a nasopharyngeal or oropharyngeal swab collected by mobile phlebotomists. Additional blood draws and questionnaires over an approximately 2-month period could optionally be provided by prospective study participants. Blood samples from the prospective study were shipped frozen or at room temperature prior to DNA extraction. This clone showed up just a few times. The antigen this receptor binds is unknown. No quality values exist for individual bases; no much larger clone is one base distant.

The CDR3 numbers 13 residues from cysteine through phenylalanine. The sequence is cut down to CDR3 DNA, 39 bases in frame from base 1. The germline V gene (reference sequence) supplies CDR1 LNHDA and CDR2 SQIVND. Trimming accounts for 3 bases at V and 9 bases at J, while the number of junction bases matched to no gene is 6. Here the chain combines TRBV19 and TRBJ2-7, and 9 junction bases match TRBD1. The clonotype originates from a woman in her sixties or seventies who had recovered from COVID-19. Specimen: PBMCs or T cells enriched from blood (not recorded which). The CDR3 region has the sequence CASSIPGTGMQYF. The nucleotide sequence is given as TGTGCCAGTAGTATCCCCGGGACAGGGATGCAGTACTTC.